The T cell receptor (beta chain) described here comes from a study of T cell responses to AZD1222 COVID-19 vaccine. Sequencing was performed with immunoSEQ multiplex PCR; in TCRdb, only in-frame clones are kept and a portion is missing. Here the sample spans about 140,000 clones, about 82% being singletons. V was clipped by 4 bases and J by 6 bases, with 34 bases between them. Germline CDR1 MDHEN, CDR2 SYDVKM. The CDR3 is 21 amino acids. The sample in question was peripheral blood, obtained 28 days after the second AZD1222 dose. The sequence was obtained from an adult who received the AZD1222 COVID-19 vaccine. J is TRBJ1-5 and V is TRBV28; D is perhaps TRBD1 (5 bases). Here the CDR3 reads CASSYLGYGAGESLGGQPQHF. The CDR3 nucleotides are TGTGCCAGCAGTTATCTCGGCTACGGGGCGGGGGAGTCCCTCGGGGGTCAGCCCCAGCATTTT.